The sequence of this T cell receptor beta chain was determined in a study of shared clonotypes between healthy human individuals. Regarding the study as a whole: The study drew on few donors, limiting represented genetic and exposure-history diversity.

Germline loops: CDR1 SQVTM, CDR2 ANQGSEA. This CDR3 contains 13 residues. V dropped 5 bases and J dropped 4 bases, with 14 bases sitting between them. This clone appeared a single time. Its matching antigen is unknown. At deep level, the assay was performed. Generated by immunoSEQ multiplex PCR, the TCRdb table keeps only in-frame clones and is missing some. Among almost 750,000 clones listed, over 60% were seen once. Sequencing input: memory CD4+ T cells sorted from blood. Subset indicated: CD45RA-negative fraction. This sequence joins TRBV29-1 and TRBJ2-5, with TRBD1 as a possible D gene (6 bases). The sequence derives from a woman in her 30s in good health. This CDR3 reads CSVHQQGAETQYF. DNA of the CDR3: TGCAGCGTTCACCAACAGGGCGCAGAGACCCAGTACTTC.